This record concerns one T cell receptor (beta chain) sequence. Its antigen is not known. The data were obtained in a study of monozygotic twins with inflammatory bowel disease. TCRdb re-called the 5' RACE reads, yielding one record per CDR3 amino acid sequence without DNA. The listing contains a few hundred thousand distinct CDR3 sequences. Germline V CDR1 and CDR2: SGHDT, YYEEEE. This CDR3 region has 15 residues. General study points: Repertoire similarity did not separate concordant from discordant twins, possibly from limited power.

Isolation of total RNA was performed on whole blood, with no prior T cell sorting. The source is a human donor with ulcerative colitis or Crohn's disease, or a healthy co-twin of an affected twin (not recorded which). The chain is built from TRBV5-6 and TRBJ2-1; the TCRdb call, TRBD1, lacks DNA for checking. The sample taken for sequencing was blood. CDR3 sequence reads: CASSLYRGVYNEQFF.